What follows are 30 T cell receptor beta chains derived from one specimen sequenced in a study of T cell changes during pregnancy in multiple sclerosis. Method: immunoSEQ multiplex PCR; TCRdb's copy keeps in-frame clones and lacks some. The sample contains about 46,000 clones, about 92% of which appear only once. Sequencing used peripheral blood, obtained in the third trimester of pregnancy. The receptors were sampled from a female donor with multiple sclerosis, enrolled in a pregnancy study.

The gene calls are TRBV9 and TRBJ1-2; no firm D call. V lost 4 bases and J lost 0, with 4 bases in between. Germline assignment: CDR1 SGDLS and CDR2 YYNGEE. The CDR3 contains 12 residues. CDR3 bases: TGTGCCAGCAGCCCTTCTAACTATGGCTACACCTTC. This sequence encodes CASSPSNYGYTF.

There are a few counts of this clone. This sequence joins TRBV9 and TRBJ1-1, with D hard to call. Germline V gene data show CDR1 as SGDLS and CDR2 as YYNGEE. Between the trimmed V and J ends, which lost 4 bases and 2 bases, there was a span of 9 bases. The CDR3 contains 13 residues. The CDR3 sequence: CASSPHLNTEAFF. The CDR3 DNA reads TGTGCCAGCAGCCCCCACCTAAACACTGAAGCTTTCTTT.

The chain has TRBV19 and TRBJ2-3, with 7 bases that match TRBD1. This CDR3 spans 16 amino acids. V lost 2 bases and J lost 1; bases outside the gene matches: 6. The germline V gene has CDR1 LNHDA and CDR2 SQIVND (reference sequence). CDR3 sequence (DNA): TGTGCCAGTAGTATACCCGAGACAGGGCGCACAGATACGCAGTATTTT. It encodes CASSIPETGRTDTQYF.

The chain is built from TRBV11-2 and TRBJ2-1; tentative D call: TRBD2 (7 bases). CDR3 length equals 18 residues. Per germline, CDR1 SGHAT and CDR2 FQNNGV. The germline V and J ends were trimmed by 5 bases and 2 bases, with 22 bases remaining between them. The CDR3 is CASSIPTLGGAPYNEQFF. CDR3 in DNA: TGTGCCAGCAGCATCCCGACCCTGGGGGGGGCGCCCTACAATGAGCAGTTCTTC. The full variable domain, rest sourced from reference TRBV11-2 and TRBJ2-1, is EAGVAQSPRYKIIEKRQSVAFWCNPISGHATLYWYQQILGQGPKLLIQFQNNGVVDDSQLPKDRFSAERLKGVDSTLKIQPAKLEDSAVYLCASSIPTLGGAPYNEQFFGPGTRLTVL.

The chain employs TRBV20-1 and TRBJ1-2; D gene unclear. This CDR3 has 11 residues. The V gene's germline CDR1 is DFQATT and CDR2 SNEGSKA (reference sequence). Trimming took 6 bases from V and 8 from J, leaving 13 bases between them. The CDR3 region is CSAPEALGYTF. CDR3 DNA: TGCAGTGCCCCAGAGGCTCTCGGCTACACCTTC.

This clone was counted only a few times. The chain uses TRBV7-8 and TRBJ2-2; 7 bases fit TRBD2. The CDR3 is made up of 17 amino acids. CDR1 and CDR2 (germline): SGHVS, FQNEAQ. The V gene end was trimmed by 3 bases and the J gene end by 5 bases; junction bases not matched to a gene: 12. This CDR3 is CASSLPLAAQRTGELFF. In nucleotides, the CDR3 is TGTGCCAGCAGCTTGCCCCTAGCGGCCCAAAGGACCGGGGAGCTGTTTTTT.

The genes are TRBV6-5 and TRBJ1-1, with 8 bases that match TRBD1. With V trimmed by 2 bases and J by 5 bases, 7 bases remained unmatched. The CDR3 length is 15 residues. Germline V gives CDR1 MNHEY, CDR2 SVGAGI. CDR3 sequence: CASSYGYTGGTEAFF. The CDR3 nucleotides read TGTGCCAGCAGTTACGGTTATACAGGGGGAACTGAAGCTTTCTTT.

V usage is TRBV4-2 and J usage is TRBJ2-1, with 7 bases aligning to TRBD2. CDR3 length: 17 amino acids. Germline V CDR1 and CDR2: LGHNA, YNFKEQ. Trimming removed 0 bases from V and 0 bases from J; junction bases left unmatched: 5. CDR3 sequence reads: CASSQDLSGISYNEQFF. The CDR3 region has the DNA TGTGCCAGCAGCCAAGATCTAAGCGGGATCTCCTACAATGAGCAGTTCTTC.

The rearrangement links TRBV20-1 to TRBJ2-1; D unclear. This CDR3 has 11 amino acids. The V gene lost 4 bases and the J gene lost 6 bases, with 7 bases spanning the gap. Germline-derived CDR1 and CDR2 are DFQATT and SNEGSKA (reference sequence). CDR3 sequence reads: CSANGPNEQFF. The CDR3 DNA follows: TGCAGTGCTAATGGGCCCAATGAGCAGTTCTTC.

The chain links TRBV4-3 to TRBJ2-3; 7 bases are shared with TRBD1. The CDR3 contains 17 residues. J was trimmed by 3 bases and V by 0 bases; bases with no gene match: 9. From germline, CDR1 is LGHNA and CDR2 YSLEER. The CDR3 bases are TGCGCCAGCAGCCAAGATCGCGCCAGGGGGTTGACAGATACGCAGTATTTT. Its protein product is CASSQDRARGLTDTQYF.

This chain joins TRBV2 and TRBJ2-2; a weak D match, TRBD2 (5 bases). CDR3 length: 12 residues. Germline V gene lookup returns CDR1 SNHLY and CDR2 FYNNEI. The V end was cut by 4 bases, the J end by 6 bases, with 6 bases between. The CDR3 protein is CASSVRAGELFF. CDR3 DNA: TGTGCCAGCAGTGTGAGGGCCGGGGAGCTGTTTTTT.

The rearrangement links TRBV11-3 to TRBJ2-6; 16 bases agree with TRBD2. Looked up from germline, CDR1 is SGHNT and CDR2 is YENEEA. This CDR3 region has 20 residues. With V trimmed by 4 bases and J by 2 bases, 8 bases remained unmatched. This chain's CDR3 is CASSSSGTSGRAPGANVLTF. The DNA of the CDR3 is TGTGCCAGCAGCTCTTCCGGGACTAGCGGGAGGGCCCCTGGGGCCAACGTCCTGACTTTC.

The CDR3 nucleotides read TGTGCCAGCAGCCCCTGGCGGGATTTAAGCTACGAGCAGTACTTC. Translated: CASSPWRDLSYEQYF. The rearrangement links TRBV7-9 to TRBJ2-7, with D possibly TRBD2 on 6 matching bases. The CDR3 spans 15 residues. V lost 5 bases and J 3 bases, leaving 17 bases between the germline ends. Germline assignment: CDR1 SEHNR and CDR2 FQNEAQ (reference sequence).

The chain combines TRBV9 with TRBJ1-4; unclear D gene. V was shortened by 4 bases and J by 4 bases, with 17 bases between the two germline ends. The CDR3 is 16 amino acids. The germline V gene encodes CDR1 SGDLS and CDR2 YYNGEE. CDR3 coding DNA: TGTGCCAGCAGCCTGTCCCCGGTGTACGGTAATGAAAAACTGTTTTTT. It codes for CASSLSPVYGNEKLFF. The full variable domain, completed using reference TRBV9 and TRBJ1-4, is DSGVTQTPKHLITATGQRVTLRCSPRSGDLSVYWYQQSLDQGLQFLIQYYNGEERAKGNILERFSAQQFPDLHSELNLSSLELGDSALYFCASSLSPVYGNEKLFFGSGTQLSVL.

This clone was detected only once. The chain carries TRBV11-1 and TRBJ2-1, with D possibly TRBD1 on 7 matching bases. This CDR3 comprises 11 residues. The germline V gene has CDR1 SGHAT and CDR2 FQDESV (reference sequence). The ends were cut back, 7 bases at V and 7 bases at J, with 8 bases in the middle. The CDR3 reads CASTGGNEQFF. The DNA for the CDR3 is TGTGCCAGCACAGGGGGGAATGAGCAGTTCTTC. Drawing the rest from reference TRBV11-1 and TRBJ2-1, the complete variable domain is EAEVAQSPRYKITEKSQAVAFWCDPISGHATLYWYRQILGQGPELLVQFQDESVVDDSQLPKDRFSAERLKGVDSTLKIQPAELGDSAMYLCASTGGNEQFFGPGTRLTVL.

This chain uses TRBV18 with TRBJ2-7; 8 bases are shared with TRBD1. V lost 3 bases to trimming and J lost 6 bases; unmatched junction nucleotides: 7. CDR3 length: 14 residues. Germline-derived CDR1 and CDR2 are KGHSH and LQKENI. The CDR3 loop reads CASSPPGQGSEQYF. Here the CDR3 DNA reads TGTGCCAGCTCACCGCCCGGACAGGGAAGCGAGCAGTACTTC.

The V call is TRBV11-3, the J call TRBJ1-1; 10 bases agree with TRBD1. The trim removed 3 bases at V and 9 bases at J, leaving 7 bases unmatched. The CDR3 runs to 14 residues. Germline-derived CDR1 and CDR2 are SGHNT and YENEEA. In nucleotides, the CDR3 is TGTGCCAGCAGCTTCAGGAGACAGGGGGCTAAAGCTTTCTTT. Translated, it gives CASSFRRQGAKAFF.

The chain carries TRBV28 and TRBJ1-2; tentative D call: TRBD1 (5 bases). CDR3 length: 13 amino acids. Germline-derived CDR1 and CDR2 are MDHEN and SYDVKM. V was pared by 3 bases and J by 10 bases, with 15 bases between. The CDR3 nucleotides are TGTGCCAGCAGTTTGCGGGGGATCGGTGACTACACCTTC. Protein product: CASSLRGIGDYTF.

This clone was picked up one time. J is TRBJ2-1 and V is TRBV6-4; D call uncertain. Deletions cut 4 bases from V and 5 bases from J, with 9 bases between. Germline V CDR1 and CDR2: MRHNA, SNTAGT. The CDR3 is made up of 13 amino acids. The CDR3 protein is CASSVNYHNEQFF. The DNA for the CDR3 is TGTGCCAGCAGTGTTAACTACCACAATGAGCAGTTCTTC.

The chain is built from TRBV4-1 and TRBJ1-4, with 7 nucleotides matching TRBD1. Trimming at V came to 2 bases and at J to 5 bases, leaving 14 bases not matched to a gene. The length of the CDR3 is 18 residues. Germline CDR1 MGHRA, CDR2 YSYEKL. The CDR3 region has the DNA TGCGCCAGCAGCCAACGTCCTCTCCCCGGGACAGCAAATGAAAAACTGTTTTTT. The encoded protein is CASSQRPLPGTANEKLFF.

The CDR3 DNA is TGTGCCAGCAATCCCACGGGAGGGATTCAGTACTTC. Its protein product is CASNPTGGIQYF. This chain links TRBV6-5 with TRBJ2-4, with 8 bases lining up with TRBD2. There are 12 residues in the CDR3. Germline CDR1 and CDR2: MNHEY and SVGAGI. The trim removed 7 bases at V and 10 bases at J, leaving 6 bases unmatched.

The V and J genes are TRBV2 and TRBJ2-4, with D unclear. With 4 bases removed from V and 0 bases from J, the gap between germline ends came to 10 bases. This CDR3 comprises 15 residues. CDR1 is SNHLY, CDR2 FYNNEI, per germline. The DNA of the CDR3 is TGTGCCAGCAGTGGAGAAATTCTAGCCAAAAACATTCAGTACTTC. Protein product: CASSGEILAKNIQYF.

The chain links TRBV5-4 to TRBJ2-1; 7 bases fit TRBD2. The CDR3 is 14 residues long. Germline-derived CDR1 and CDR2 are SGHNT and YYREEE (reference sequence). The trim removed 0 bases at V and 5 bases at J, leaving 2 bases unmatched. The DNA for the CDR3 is TGTGCCAGCAGCTTGGACCGGGGGGACAATGAGCAGTTCTTC. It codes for CASSLDRGDNEQFF.

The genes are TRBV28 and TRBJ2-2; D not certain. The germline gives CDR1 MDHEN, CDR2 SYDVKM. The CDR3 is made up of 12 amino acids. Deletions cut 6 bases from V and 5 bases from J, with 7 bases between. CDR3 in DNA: TGTGCCAGCAGACTTTCGACCGGGGAGCTGTTTTTT. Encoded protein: CASRLSTGELFF.

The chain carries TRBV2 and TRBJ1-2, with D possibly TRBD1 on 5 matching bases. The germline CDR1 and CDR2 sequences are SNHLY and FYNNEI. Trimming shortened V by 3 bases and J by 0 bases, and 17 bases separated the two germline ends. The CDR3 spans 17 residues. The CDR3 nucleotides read TGTGCCAGCAGTGATGTAGACAGCGATAGATCTAACTATGGCTACACCTTC. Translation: CASSDVDSDRSNYGYTF.

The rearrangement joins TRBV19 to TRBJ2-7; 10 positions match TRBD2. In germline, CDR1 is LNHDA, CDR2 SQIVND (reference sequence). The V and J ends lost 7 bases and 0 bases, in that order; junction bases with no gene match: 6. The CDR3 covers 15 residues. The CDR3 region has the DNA TGTGCCAGTAAAGCGGCTAGCGGGAGCTCCTACGAGCAGTACTTC. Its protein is CASKAASGSSYEQYF.

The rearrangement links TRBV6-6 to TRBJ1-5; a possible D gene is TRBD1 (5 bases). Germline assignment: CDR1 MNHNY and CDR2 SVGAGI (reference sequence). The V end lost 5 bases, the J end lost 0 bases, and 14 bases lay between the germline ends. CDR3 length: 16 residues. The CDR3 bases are TGTGCCAGCAGTCTCGCGGGAGGGGATAGCAATCAGCCCCAGCATTTT. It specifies CASSLAGGDSNQPQHF.

The CDR3 nucleotides read TGTGCCAGCAGTTCCAAACAGGGGGCCGCCTACGAGCAGTACTTC. Protein product: CASSSKQGAAYEQYF. V gene TRBV6-6 combines with J gene TRBJ2-7; 9 nucleotides line up with TRBD1. The CDR3 has 15 residues. The germline V gene has CDR1 MNHNY and CDR2 SVGAGI (reference sequence). V lost 4 bases, J lost 2 bases, and 6 bases stayed unmatched.

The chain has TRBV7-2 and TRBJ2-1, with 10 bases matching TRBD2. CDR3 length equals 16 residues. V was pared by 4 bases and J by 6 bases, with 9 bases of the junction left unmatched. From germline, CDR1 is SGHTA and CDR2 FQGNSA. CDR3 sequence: CASSSLLAGGPNEQFF. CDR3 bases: TGTGCCAGCAGCTCCCTCTTAGCGGGAGGCCCCAATGAGCAGTTCTTC. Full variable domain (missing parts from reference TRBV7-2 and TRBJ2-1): GAGVSQSPSNKVTEKGKDVELRCDPISGHTALYWYRQSLGQGLEFLIYFQGNSAPDKSGLPSDRFSAERTGGSVSTLTIQRTQQEDSAVYLCASSSLLAGGPNEQFFGPGTRLTVL.

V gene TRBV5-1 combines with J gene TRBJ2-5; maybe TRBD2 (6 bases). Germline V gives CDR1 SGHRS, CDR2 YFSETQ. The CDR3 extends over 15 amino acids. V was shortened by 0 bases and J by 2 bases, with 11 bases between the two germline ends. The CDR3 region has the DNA TGCGCCAGCAGCTTGGCGGCGGGATCGCAAGAGACCCAGTACTTC. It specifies CASSLAAGSQETQYF.